The present entry profiles one T cell receptor (beta chain) with its context. This sample was included in a study of cytomegalovirus exposure and HLA in healthy donors. V lost 5 bases to trimming and J lost 4 bases, with 9 bases between them. The CDR3 is 13 amino acids. In germline, CDR1 is SNHLY, CDR2 FYNNEI. The study ran its PCR with 60 Vbeta and 13 Jbeta primers. Clones were sequenced by immunoSEQ multiplex PCR, and TCRdb holds only the in-frame ones, with some missing. This table holds roughly 110,000 clones. This chain uses TRBV2 with TRBJ1-3, with D unclear. Sequencing input: PBMCs. The sequence was obtained from a man aged 30 to 39 in good health and CMV-seronegative. The CDR3 DNA is TGTGCCAGCAGTACCTCAGGCGGAAACACCATATATTTT. It translates to CASSTSGGNTIYF.